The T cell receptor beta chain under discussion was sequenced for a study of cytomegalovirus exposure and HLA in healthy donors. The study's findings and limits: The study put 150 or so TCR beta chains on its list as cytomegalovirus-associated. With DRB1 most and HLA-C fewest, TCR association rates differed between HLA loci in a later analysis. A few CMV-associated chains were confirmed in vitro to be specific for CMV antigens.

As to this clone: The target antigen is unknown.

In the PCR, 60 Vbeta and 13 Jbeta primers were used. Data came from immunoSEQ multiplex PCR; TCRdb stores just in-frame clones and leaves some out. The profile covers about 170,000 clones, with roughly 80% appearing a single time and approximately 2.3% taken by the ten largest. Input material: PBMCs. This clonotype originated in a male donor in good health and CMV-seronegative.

CDR3 residues: CAISAGEDYYGYTF. CDR3 coding DNA: TGTGCCATCAGTGCAGGGGAAGATTACTATGGCTACACCTTC. V usage is TRBV10-3 and J usage is TRBJ1-2, with a possible D match to TRBD1 (6 bases). Germline CDR1 ENHRY, CDR2 SYGVKD. CDR3 length: 14 residues. Trimming stripped 4 bases from V and 3 bases from J, with 12 bases between.